The rows below give T cell receptor beta chains drawn from one sample of a study of T-cell reconstitution after alpha-beta-depleted transplantation in children. MiXCR, run by TCRdb on the PCR reads, gives a single entry per CDR3 protein. Among 440,000 or so distinct CDR3 sequences listed, around two fifths were seen once. This specimen was PBMCs, taken before TCRalphabeta/CD19-depleted stem cell transplant. All receptors come from a girl aged 2 to 9 with aplastic anemia, due to receive a stem cell transplant. Each CDR3 is given without its conserved first and last residue. Some rows mark clone size as missing; the rest say once, few, many or name a class of expanded clone.

>TRBV5-6|TRBJ1-1|.
ASSFHTEAF
>TRBV7-8|TRBJ1-2|.
ASSPRRGTGYT
>TRBV5-1|TRBJ1-5|.
ASSPDGGISNQPQH
>TRBV29-1|TRBJ2-1|.
SVTGGNEQF
>TRBV5-1|TRBJ1-3|few
ASSLQGISGNTIY
>TRBV20-1|TRBJ2-1|.
SARDHAGGAYNEQF
>TRBV27|TRBJ2-1|.
ASSLSVRTSGRYNEQF
>TRBV20-1|TRBJ2-7|.
SARDLTGLAH
>TRBV20-1|TRBJ1-2|many
SARQTEYGYT
>TRBV21-1|TRBJ2-5|many
ASTTRGSGREGETQY
>TRBV5-1|TRBJ2-5|.
ASSLGQGPPQETQY